These T cell receptor beta chains were read from a single sample in a study of Graves' ophthalmopathy and Graves' hyperthyroidism. MiXCR was run by TCRdb on the multiplex PCR reads, yielding one entry per CDR3 protein. The sample contains 200,000 to 250,000 distinct CDR3 sequences, about 22% of which appear only once. Sequencing used peripheral blood. These receptor sequences come from a woman aged 45-60 years with Graves' ophthalmopathy. CDR3s include the opening cysteine and the closing phenylalanine or tryptophan. D genes are given only for firm matches. For some rows the clone size is stated as once, few or many, or as a class when expanded; others skip it.

j_call | v_call | d_call | clone_size | cdr3_nt | cdr3_aa
TRBJ1-1 | TRBV30 | - | few | TGTGCCTGGAGCAGTACCGGTCCCCAAGCTTTCTTT | CAWSSTGPQAFF
TRBJ2-7 | TRBV28 | - | many | TGTGCCACACGATATTGGAGGGGGGGCTACGAGCAGTACTTC | CATRYWRGGYEQYF
TRBJ2-7 | TRBV27 | - | - | TGTGCCAGCAGGGGCCACAGGGATTCCAACGAGCAGTACTTC | CASRGHRDSNEQYF
TRBJ2-7 | TRBV12-5 | - | many | TGTGCTAGTCGGCGGGAAATATCCTACGAGCAGTACTTC | CASRREISYEQYF
TRBJ1-5 | TRBV6-5 | - | - | TGTGCCAGCAGTTACGGGTCGGCCAGAAATCAGCCCCAGCATTTT | CASSYGSARNQPQHF
TRBJ2-5 | TRBV2 | - | - | TGTGCCAGCAGTCCCTCGGTTGAGACCCAGTACTTC | CASSPSVETQYF
TRBJ2-2 | TRBV20-1 | - | once | TGCACCAGAGCGCCTCAGGAGCGGAACACCGGGGAGCTGTTTTTT | CTRAPQERNTGELFF
TRBJ1-2 | TRBV12-5 | - | many | TGTGCTAGTGGTTTGCCCGTCACTCATGGCTACACCTTC | CASGLPVTHGYTF
TRBJ2-7 | TRBV29-1 | TRBD1 | - | TGCAGCGTTGGTCAACCGGGACAGAGCTCCTACGAGCAGTACTTC | CSVGQPGQSSYEQYF
TRBJ1-2 | TRBV6-5 | TRBD1 | many | TGTGCCAGCAGTTCTAACAGGGGGCGGGGTAGTGGCTACACCTTC | CASSSNRGRGSGYTF
TRBJ2-5 | TRBV11-2 | - | - | TGTGCCAGCAGCTTAGAGCCGAATCCGCAAGAGACCCAGTACTTC | CASSLEPNPQETQYF
TRBJ1-1 | TRBV10-3 | TRBD1 | - | TGTGCCATCATGGGACAGCTAAACACTGAAGCTTTCTTT | CAIMGQLNTEAFF
TRBJ2-5 | TRBV2 | TRBD2 | once | TGTGCCAGCAGTGAAGAGCAAGCGGGGGAACAAGAGACCCAGTACTTC | CASSEEQAGEQETQYF
TRBJ2-7 | TRBV6-5 | - | many | TGTGCCAGCAGTTACTCGTATAAGGGCGAGCAGTACTTC | CASSYSYKGEQYF
TRBJ1-2 | TRBV30 | TRBD1 | - | TGTGCCTGGAGATTGCCAGGGGGTGGCTACACCTTC | CAWRLPGGGYTF
TRBJ2-5 | TRBV10-1 | - | many | TGCGCCAGCAGTGAGGAGTGGGGACACGAGACCCAGTACTTC | CASSEEWGHETQYF
TRBJ2-7 | TRBV20-1 | - | many | TGCAGTGCTAGCCCGGGAGCGACCTACGAGCAGTACTTC | CSASPGATYEQYF
TRBJ2-7 | TRBV6-1 | - | few | TGTGCCAGCAGTGAAGCAGGGGGTAAGCAGTACTTC | CASSEAGGKQYF
TRBJ2-5 | TRBV14 | - | many | TGTGCCAGCAGCCAGTATGAGACCCAGTACTTC | CASSQYETQYF
TRBJ1-2 | TRBV27 | - | - | TGTCTTAGCGGGGGGAGAGATGGCTACACCTTC | CLSGGRDGYTF
TRBJ2-7 | TRBV15 | - | many | TGTGCCACCAGTAGGATAGATGGGACCCTCTACTTC | CATSRIDGTLYF
TRBJ1-1 | TRBV6-5 | - | - | TGTGCCAGCAGTTACGACGTAGGTGGGGACACTGAAGCTTTCTTT | CASSYDVGGDTEAFF
TRBJ1-5 | TRBV6-2/TRBV6-3 | - | - | TGTGCCAGCAGTTACGTCGATGTTAATCAGCCCCAGCATTTT | CASSYVDVNQPQHF